This entry describes one T cell receptor (beta chain). The antigen is undetermined. CDR1 is MGHRA and CDR2 is YSYEKL in the germline V gene. This CDR3 region has 19 residues. V dropped 0 bases and J dropped 0; count of bases not matched to a gene: 3. In the original workflow: Filtering of immunoSEQ junctional sequences could not match full-length read filtering. Profiling relied on immunoSEQ multiplex PCR, and the TCRdb table lists in-frame clones only, not all of them. V and J calls and clone size are given by that table; D and trimming were obtained from the DNA. The sample lists more than 400,000 clones, around 80% occurring once. This sample was included in a study of shared clonotypes between healthy human individuals. Study-level background: Contributing individuals were a couple of females and three males aged 18 to 49.

Extraction of genomic DNA in unsorted samples used approximately 84 million PBMCs. The study's findings and limits: An expected dependence of interdonor clonotype sharing on sequencing depth was noted.

The chain employs TRBV4-1 and TRBJ2-3; 16 bases are shared with TRBD2. Sequencing was performed on PBMCs. The origin of this receptor is a woman aged 40 to 50 in good health. Some clones in this sample may be carry-over from other donors' samples. CDR3 nucleotides: TGCGCCAGCAGCCAAGACGGGACTAGCGGGAGGGCTAGCACAGATACGCAGTATTTT. Its translation is CASSQDGTSGRASTDTQYF.